These 18 T cell receptor beta chains were all obtained from the same sample, sequenced in a study of CD8 T cells in ankylosing spondylitis. MiXCR, applied by TCRdb to the 5' RACE reads, yields one record per CDR3 protein. The repertoire consists of hundreds of thousands of distinct CDR3 sequences, with 20% occurring once and the leading ten covering 7.5% to 9.5%. The sequenced material came from blood, either unsorted or a sorted T cell fraction (not recorded which). These receptors were obtained from a male donor with ankylosing spondylitis or in good health (not recorded which).

This clonotype appeared many times. The rearrangement uses TRBV2 and TRBJ1-5, with a possible D match to TRBD1 (5 bases). The germline gives CDR1 SNHLY, CDR2 FYNNEI. Trimming took off 4 bases at V and 2 bases at J, with 9 bases between the two ends. The CDR3 sequence is 14 residues long. The CDR3 region has the DNA TGTGCCAGCAGTGGAGGGGCTGGCAATCAGCCCCAGCATTTT. Its protein is CASSGGAGNQPQHF.

The CDR3 bases are TGCAGCGTTGTGGCCCCCGGGACAGCCAATGAGCAGTTCTTC. As protein: CSVVAPGTANEQFF. This chain connects TRBV29-1 to TRBJ2-1; TRBD1 matches at 7 bases. This CDR3 has 14 amino acids. Trimming at V came to 4 bases and at J to 6 bases, leaving 9 bases not matched to a gene. Per germline, CDR1 SQVTM and CDR2 ANQGSEA.

The chain carries TRBV12-3 or TRBV12-4 and TRBJ1-5; a possible D gene is TRBD1 (6 bases). V shed 1 base and J shed 4 bases, with 11 bases lying between them. This CDR3 contains 15 residues. The CDR3 DNA reads as TGTGCCAGCAGTTTAGAGACAGGCTATAATCAGCCCCAGCATTTT. It yields the protein CASSLETGYNQPQHF.

This chain links TRBV10-3 with TRBJ2-4; D gene uncertain. Germline CDR1 and CDR2: ENHRY and SYGVKD. The CDR3 spans 14 residues. V shed 2 bases and J shed 2 bases, with 7 bases lying between them. The CDR3 DNA reads as TGTGCCATCAGTGAGGCAGGCCCCAAAAACATTCAGTACTTC. It specifies CAISEAGPKNIQYF.

The chain uses TRBV12-3 or TRBV12-4 and TRBJ1-3; D may be TRBD1 (5 bases). This CDR3 comprises 16 residues. The V end was cut by 3 bases, the J end by 3 bases, with 15 bases between. CDR3 DNA: TGTGCCAGCAGTTTTATCAGGGCTGGGGTTGGAAACACCATATATTTT. It translates to CASSFIRAGVGNTIYF.

The chain combines TRBV5-5 with TRBJ1-5, with 9 bases aligning to TRBD1. Per the germline V gene, CDR1 is SGHKS and CDR2 is YYEKEE (reference sequence). Trimming cost V 2 bases and J 3 bases; bases outside gene matches: 9. CDR3 size: 17 residues. The CDR3 region is CASSLTPGQGYNQPQHF. CDR3 nucleotides: TGTGCCAGCAGCTTAACTCCCGGACAGGGGTACAATCAGCCCCAGCATTTT.

This clonotype was seen a few times. V usage is TRBV7-8 and J usage is TRBJ2-2, with 9 positions matching TRBD1. The junction had 9 bases not matched to a gene; V was cut back by 5 bases and J by 5 bases. Germline V gene data show CDR1 as SGHVS and CDR2 as FQNEAQ. This CDR3 is 16 amino acids long. The CDR3 nucleotides are TGTGCCAGCAGCCAACCGACAGGGGGACAAACCGGGGAGCTGTTTTTT. The encoded protein is CASSQPTGGQTGELFF.

The J gene is TRBJ2-1, the V gene TRBV7-3; 8 bases are a match to TRBD2. Looked up from germline, CDR1 is SGHTA and CDR2 is FQGTGA. This CDR3 contains 15 residues. The V segment lost 2 bases and the J segment 4 bases; nucleotides outside the gene matches: 4. The CDR3 sequence: CASSLSLAEYNEQFF. CDR3 DNA: TGTGCCAGCAGCTTATCACTAGCGGAATACAATGAGCAGTTCTTC.

There are a few counts of this clonotype. The V and J genes are TRBV20-1 and TRBJ2-5, with D perhaps matching TRBD1 (6 bases). The CDR3 is 13 residues long. V was cut by 3 bases and J by 1 base, with 9 bases left in between. The germline V gene has CDR1 DFQATT and CDR2 SNEGSKA (reference sequence). In DNA, the CDR3 is TGCAGTGCTAGCACAGGGACCCAAGAGACCCAGTACTTC. Translation gives CSASTGTQETQYF.

The rearrangement links TRBV19 to TRBJ2-6; 8 nucleotides match TRBD1. Germline CDR1 and CDR2: LNHDA and SQIVND (reference sequence). Losses at the gene ends were 6 bases for V and 0 bases for J; bases not matched to a gene: 7. This CDR3 is 17 amino acids long. Here the CDR3 reads CASSSRTGYSGANVLTF. The DNA of the CDR3 is TGTGCCAGTAGCTCGAGGACAGGGTACTCTGGGGCCAACGTCCTGACTTTC.

The chain joins TRBV20-1 to TRBJ2-3, with D unclear. This CDR3 has 14 amino acids. The germline gives CDR1 DFQATT, CDR2 SNEGSKA (reference sequence). Trimming took 2 bases from V and 3 from J, leaving 12 bases between them. CDR3 in amino acids: CSARTQVFTDTQYF. In DNA, the CDR3 is TGCAGTGCTAGAACTCAAGTCTTTACAGATACGCAGTATTTT.

About this clonotype: A clone one base away is much larger, so this may be a read error. The chain recombines TRBV20-1 with TRBJ2-5; D perhaps matches TRBD2 (5 bases). Per germline, CDR1 DFQATT and CDR2 SNEGSKA (reference sequence). The CDR3 is 14 residues long. CDR3 residues: CSARQPTRQEAQYF. Here the CDR3 DNA reads TGCAGTGCTAGACAGCCCACTAGACAAGAGGCCCAGTACTTC.

In its sample, this clonotype was seen many times. The chain employs TRBV5-1 and TRBJ2-1; D is unclear. Germline loops: CDR1 SGHRS, CDR2 YFSETQ. The V and J ends lost 4 bases and 4 bases respectively, with 6 bases between them. This CDR3 comprises 12 residues. CDR3 protein: CASSLQYNEQFF. The DNA for the CDR3 is TGCGCCAGCAGCCTCCAGTACAATGAGCAGTTCTTC.

This clonotype has just a few counts. This chain uses TRBV3-1 with TRBJ2-1, with a tentative D call TRBD1 (6 bases). Deletions cut 2 bases from V and 12 bases from J, with 11 bases between. In germline, CDR1 is LGHDT, CDR2 YNNKEL (reference sequence). The CDR3 length is 12 residues. The CDR3 DNA reads TGTGCCAGCAGCCAACCTACAGGGTGGCAGTTCTTC. It translates to CASSQPTGWQFF.

The chain links TRBV7-3 to TRBJ1-5; TRBD1 might be the D (5 bases). The CDR3 runs to 15 residues. Germline V gene sequence: CDR1 SGHTA, CDR2 FQGTGA. The V and J ends lost 7 bases and 6 bases respectively, with 19 bases between them. This CDR3 reads CASTLLQGARQPQHF. CDR3 nucleotides: TGTGCCAGCACCTTGCTACAAGGGGCGCGTCAGCCCCAGCATTTT.

The chain recombines TRBV5-1 with TRBJ2-5; 9 bases align to TRBD1. Trimming removed 3 bases from V and 5 bases from J; junction bases left unmatched: 5. The CDR3 length is 14 residues. The V gene's germline CDR1 is SGHRS and CDR2 YFSETQ. The CDR3 nucleotides read TGCGCCAGCAGCTCGGGGACAGGGAGGGAGACCCAGTACTTC. This encodes CASSSGTGRETQYF.

The rearrangement joins TRBV13 to TRBJ2-7; 7 bases are shared with TRBD2. Per the germline V gene, CDR1 is PRHDT and CDR2 is FYEKMQ (reference sequence). CDR3 length: 16 amino acids. The V segment lost 3 bases and the J segment 2 bases; nucleotides outside the gene matches: 10. The CDR3 loop reads CASSFGGGTHPYEQYV. The CDR3 DNA reads as TGTGCCAGCAGCTTTGGGGGAGGGACCCATCCCTACGAGCAGTACGTC.

This chain joins TRBV6-1 and TRBJ2-3; 7 positions match TRBD2. There are 13 residues in the CDR3. Germline trimming cut 9 bases from V and 0 bases from J; bases unmatched to any gene: 3. The germline gives CDR1 MNHNS, CDR2 SASEGT. The chain's CDR3 is CASASGSTDTQYF. In nucleotides, the CDR3 is TGTGCCAGTGCTAGCGGTAGCACAGATACGCAGTATTTT.